The subject of this entry is one TCR beta chain. V was shortened by 5 bases and J by 2 bases, with 16 bases between the two germline ends. CDR1 and CDR2 (germline): SEHNR, FQNEAQ (reference sequence). This CDR3 spans 17 amino acids. This entry belongs to a study of technical replicates of blood from a handful of donors. Data came from immunoSEQ multiplex PCR; TCRdb stores just in-frame clones and leaves some out. This table holds about 88,000 clones, around 94% found once. The clonotype was recovered from a human donor in good health. The gene calls are TRBV7-9 and TRBJ2-6; D perhaps matches TRBD1 (6 bases). The sample consisted of T cells isolated from PBMCs. The CDR3 here is CASSPPKQGPGANVLTF. Here the CDR3 DNA reads TGTGCCAGCAGCCCACCCAAGCAGGGGCCTGGGGCCAACGTCCTGACTTTC.